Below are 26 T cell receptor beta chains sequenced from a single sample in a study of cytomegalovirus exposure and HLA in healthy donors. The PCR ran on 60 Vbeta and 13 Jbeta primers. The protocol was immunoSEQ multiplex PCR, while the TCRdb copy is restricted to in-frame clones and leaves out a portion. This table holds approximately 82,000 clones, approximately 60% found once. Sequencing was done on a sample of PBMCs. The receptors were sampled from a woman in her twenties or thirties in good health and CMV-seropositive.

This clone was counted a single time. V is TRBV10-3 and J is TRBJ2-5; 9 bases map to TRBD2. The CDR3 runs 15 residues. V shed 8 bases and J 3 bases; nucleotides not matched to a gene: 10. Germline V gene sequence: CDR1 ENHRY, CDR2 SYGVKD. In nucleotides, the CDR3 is TGTGCCATCGGCACAGCTCTAGCGGGAAAAGAGACCCAGTACTTC. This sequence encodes CAIGTALAGKETQYF.

CDR3 sequence: CASSYSRDGAYEQYF. The CDR3 coding sequence is TGTGCCAGCAGTTACTCGCGGGACGGTGCCTACGAGCAGTACTTC. The chain employs TRBV6-5 and TRBJ2-7, with a tentative D call TRBD2 (6 bases). Looked up from germline, CDR1 is MNHEY and CDR2 is SVGAGI. With 0 bases removed from V and 2 bases from J, the gap between germline ends came to 11 bases. The CDR3 contains 15 residues.

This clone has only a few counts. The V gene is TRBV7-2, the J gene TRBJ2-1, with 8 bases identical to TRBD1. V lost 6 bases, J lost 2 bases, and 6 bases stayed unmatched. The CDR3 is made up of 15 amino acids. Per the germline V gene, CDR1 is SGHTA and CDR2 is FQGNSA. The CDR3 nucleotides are TGTGCCAGCAGATCTGGACAGGGCGCCTACAATGAGCAGTTCTTC. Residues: CASRSGQGAYNEQFF.

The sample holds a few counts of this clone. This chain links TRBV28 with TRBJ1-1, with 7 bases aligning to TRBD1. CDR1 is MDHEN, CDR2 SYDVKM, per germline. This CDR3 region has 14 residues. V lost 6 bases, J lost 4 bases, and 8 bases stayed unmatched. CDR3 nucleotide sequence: TGTGCCAGCAGATCACGACAGGGTGTCACTGAAGCTTTCTTT. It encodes CASRSRQGVTEAFF.

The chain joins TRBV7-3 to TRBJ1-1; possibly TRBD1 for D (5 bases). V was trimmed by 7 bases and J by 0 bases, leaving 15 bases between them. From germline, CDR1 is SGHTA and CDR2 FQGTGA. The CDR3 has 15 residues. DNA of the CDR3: TGTGCCAGCACCCTGGTGGACACTTTGAACACTGAAGCTTTCTTT. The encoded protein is CASTLVDTLNTEAFF.

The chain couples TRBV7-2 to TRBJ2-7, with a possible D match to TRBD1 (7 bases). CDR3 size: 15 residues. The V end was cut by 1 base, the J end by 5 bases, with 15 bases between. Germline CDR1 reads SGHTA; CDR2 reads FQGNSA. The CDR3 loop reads CASSLVEQGRNEQYF. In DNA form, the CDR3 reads TGTGCCAGCAGCTTAGTTGAACAGGGGAGGAACGAGCAGTACTTC.

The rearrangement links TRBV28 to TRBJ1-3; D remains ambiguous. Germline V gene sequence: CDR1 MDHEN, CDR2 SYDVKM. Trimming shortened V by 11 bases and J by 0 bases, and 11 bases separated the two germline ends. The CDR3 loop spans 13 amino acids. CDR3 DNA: TGTGCCGGCCGTTGGAGCTCTGGAAACACCATATATTTT. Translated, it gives CAGRWSSGNTIYF.

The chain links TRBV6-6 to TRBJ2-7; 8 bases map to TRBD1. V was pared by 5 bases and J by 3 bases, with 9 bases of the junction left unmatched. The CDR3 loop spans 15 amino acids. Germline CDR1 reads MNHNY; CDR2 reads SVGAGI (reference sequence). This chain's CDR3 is CASSDRQGKLYEQYF. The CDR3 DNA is TGTGCCAGCAGTGACCGACAGGGGAAACTCTACGAGCAGTACTTC.

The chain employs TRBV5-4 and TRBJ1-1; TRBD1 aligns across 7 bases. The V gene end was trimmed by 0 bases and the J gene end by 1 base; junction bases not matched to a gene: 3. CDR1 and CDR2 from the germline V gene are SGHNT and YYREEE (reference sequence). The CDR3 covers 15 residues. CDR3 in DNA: TGTGCCAGCAGCTTGGACAGGGGAGGGAACACTGAAGCTTTCTTT. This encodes CASSLDRGGNTEAFF.

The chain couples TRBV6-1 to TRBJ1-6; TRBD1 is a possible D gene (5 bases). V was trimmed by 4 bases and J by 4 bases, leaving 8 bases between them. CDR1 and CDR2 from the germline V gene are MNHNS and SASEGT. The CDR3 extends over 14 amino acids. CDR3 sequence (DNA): TGTGCCAGCAGTGGGGACTTTTATAATTCACCCCTCCACTTT. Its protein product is CASSGDFYNSPLHF.

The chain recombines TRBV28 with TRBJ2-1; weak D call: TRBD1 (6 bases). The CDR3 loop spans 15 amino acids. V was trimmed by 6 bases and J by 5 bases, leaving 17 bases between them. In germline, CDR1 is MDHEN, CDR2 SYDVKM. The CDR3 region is CASSYGTTVNNEQFF. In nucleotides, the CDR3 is TGTGCCAGCAGCTACGGGACAACCGTAAACAATGAGCAGTTCTTC.

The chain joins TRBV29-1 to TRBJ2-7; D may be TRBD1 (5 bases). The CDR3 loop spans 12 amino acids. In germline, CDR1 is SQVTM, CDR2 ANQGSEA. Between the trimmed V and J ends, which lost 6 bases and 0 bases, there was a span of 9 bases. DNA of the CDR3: TGCAGCGTATATAGGGGCTCCTACGAGCAGTACTTC. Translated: CSVYRGSYEQYF.

This CDR3 reads CASDRGLNTEAFF. Here the CDR3 DNA reads TGTGCCAGCGACAGGGGACTTAACACTGAAGCTTTCTTT. This chain connects TRBV9 to TRBJ1-1, with TRBD1 identical over 8 bases. This CDR3 has 13 residues. CDR1 is SGDLS, CDR2 YYNGEE, per germline. J gave up 2 bases and V 7 bases, and 4 bases lay outside the gene matches.

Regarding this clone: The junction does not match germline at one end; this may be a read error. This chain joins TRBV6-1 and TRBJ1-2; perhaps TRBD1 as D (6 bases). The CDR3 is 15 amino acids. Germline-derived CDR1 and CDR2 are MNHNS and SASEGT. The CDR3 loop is CASSRGQSTNYGYPF. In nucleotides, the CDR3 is TGTGCCAGCAGTCGAGGACAGTCAACTAACTATGGCTACCCCTTC.

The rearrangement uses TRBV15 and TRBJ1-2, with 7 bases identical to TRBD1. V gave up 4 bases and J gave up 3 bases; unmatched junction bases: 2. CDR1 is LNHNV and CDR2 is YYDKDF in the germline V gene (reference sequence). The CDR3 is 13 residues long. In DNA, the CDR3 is TGTGCCACCAGCATTGGGACAGACTATGGCTACACCTTC. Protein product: CATSIGTDYGYTF.

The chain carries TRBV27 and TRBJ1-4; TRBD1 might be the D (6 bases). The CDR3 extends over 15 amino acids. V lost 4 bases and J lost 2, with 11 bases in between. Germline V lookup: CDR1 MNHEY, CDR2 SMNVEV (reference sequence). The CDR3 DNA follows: TGTGCCAGCAGTTCCTCAGGGGTCACTAATGAAAAACTGTTTTTT. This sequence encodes CASSSSGVTNEKLFF.

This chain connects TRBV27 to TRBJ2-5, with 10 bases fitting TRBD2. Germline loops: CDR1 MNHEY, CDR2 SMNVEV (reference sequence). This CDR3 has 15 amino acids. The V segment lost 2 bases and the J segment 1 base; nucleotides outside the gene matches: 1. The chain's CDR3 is CASSLRLAGQETQYF. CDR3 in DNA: TGTGCCAGCAGTTTACGACTAGCGGGCCAAGAGACCCAGTACTTC.

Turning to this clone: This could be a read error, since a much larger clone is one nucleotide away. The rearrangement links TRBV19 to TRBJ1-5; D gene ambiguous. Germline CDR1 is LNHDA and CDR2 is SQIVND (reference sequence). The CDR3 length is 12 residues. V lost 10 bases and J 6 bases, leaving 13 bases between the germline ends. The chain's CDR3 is CATSTGCQPQHF. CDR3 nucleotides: TGTGCCACCTCCACGGGGTGTCAGCCCCAGCATTTT.

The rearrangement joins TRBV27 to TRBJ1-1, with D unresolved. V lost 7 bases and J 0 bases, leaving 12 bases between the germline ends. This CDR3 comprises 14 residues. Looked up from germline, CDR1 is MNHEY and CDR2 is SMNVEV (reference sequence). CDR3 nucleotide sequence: TGTGCCAGCATGGTCTCGAGGTTGAACACTGAAGCTTTCTTT. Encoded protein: CASMVSRLNTEAFF.

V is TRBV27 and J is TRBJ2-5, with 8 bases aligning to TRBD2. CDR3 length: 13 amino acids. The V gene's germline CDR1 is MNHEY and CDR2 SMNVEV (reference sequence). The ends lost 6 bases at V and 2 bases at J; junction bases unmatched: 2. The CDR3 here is CASRTSAQETQYF. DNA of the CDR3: TGTGCCAGCAGGACTAGCGCGCAAGAGACCCAGTACTTC.

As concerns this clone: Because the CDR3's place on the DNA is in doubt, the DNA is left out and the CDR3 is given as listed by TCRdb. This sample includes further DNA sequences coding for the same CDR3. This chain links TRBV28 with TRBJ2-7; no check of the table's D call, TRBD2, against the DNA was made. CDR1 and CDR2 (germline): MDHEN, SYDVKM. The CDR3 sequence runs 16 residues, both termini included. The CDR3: CASSSSAGPPPYEQYF.

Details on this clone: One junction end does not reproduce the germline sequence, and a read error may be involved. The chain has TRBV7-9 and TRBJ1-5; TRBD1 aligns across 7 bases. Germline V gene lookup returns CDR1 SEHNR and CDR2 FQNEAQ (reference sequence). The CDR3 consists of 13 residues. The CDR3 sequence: CSSSPTGDQPQHF. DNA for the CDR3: TGTTCCAGCAGCCCCACAGGGGATCAGCCCCAGCATTTT. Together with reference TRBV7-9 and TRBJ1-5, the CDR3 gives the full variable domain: DTGVSQNPRHKITKRGQNVTFRCDPISEHNRLYWYRQTLGQGPEFLTYFQNEAQLEKSRLLSDRFSAERPKGSFSTLEIQRTEQGDSAMYLCSSSPTGDQPQHFGDGTRLSIL.

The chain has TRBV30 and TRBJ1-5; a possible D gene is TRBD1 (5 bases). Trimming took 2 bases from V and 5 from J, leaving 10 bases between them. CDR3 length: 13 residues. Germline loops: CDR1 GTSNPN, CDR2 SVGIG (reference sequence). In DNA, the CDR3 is TGTGCCTGGAGTCAGGGTTTCGATCAGCCCCAGCATTTT. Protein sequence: CAWSQGFDQPQHF. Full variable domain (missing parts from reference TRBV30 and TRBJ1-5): SQTIHQWPATLVQPVGSPLSLECTVEGTSNPNLYWYRQAAGRGLQLLFYSVGIGQISSEVPQNLSASRPQDRQFILSSKKLLLSDSGFYLCAWSQGFDQPQHFGDGTRLSIL.

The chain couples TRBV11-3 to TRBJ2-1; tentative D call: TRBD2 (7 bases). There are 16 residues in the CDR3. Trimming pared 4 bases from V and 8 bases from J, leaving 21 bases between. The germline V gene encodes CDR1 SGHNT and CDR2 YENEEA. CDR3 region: CASSWSRGGPGYEQFF. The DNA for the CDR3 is TGTGCCAGCAGCTGGTCTAGGGGGGGGCCGGGGTATGAGCAGTTCTTC.

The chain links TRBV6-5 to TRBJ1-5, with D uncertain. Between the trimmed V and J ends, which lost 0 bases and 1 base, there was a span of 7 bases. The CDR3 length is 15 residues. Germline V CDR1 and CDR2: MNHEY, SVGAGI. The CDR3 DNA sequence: TGTGCCAGCAGTTACTCGAGAAAGAGCAATCAGCCCCAGCATTTT. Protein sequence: CASSYSRKSNQPQHF.

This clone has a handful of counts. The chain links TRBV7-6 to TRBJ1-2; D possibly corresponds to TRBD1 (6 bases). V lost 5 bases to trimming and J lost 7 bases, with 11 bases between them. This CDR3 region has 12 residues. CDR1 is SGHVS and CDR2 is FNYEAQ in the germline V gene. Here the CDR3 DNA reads TGTGCCAGCAGCATGTTACAGGGTGGCTACACCTTC. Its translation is CASSMLQGGYTF.